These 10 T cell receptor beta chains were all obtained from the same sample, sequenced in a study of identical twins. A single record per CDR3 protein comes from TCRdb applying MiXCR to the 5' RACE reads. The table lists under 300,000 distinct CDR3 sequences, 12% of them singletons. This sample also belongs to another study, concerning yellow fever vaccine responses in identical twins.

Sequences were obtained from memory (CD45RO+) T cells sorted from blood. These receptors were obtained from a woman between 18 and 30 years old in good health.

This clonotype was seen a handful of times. The CDR3 DNA follows: TGCGCCAGCAGTCAAGCGACCACTAGCGGGACCTACAATGAGCAGTTCTTC. Protein product: CASSQATTSGTYNEQFF. The chain employs TRBV23-1 and TRBJ2-1, with 10 bases aligning to TRBD2. TRBV23-1 is an open reading frame, and its role is uncertain. V was clipped by 2 bases and J by 2 bases; unmatched bases: 6. The CDR3 spans 17 residues.

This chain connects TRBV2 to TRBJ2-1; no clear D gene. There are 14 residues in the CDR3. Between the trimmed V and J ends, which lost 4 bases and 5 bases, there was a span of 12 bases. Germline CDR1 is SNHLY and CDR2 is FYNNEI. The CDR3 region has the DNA TGTGCCAGCAGTGCGGACGGTGGCAACAATGAGCAGTTCTTC. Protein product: CASSADGGNNEQFF.

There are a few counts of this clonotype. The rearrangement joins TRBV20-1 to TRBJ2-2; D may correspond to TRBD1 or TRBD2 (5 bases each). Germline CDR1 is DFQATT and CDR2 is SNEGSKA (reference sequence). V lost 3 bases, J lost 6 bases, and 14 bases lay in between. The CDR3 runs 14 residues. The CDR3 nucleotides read TGCAGTGCTAGCACCGCCTGGGGACCCGGGGAGCTGTTTTTT. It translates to CSASTAWGPGELFF.

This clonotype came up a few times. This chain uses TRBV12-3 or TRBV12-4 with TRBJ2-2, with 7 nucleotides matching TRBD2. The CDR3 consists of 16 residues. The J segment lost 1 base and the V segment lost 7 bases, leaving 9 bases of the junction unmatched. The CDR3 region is CASTIEREQNTGELFF. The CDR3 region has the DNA TGTGCCAGCACCATAGAGCGGGAACAGAACACCGGGGAGCTGTTTTTT.

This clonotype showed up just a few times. CDR3 amino acids: CASSQVRRDTQYF. In DNA form, the CDR3 reads TGCGCCAGCAGCCAAGTTCGACGGGATACGCAGTATTTT. The chain joins TRBV4-3 to TRBJ2-3; D unclear. Germline CDR1 LGHNA, CDR2 YSLEER. This CDR3 has 13 amino acids. Trimming left V 1 base short and J 6 bases short, with 8 bases between.

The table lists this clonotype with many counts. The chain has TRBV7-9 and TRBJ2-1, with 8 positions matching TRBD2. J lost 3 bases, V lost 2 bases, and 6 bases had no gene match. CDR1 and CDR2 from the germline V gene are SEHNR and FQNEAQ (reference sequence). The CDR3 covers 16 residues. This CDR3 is CASSLRSGAIYNEQFF. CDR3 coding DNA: TGTGCCAGCAGCTTACGTAGCGGGGCCATCTACAATGAGCAGTTCTTC.

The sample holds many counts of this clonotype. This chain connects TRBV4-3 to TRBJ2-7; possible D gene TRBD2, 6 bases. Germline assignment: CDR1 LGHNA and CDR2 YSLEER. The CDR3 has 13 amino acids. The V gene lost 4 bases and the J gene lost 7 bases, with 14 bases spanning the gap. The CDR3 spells CASSRTLAREQYF. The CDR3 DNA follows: TGCGCCAGCAGCCGGACTCTAGCGCGAGAGCAGTACTTC.

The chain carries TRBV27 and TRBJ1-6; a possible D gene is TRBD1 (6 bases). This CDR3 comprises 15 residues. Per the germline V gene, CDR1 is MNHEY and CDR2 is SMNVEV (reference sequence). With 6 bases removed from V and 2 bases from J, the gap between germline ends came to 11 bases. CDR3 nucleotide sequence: TGTGCCAGCAGAGGGGGGGAAGCCTATAATTCACCCCTCCACTTT. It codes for CASRGGEAYNSPLHF.

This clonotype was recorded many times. This CDR3 is CASSLEQGMTEAFF. The DNA for the CDR3 is TGCGCCAGCAGCTTGGAACAGGGGATGACTGAAGCTTTCTTT. The rearrangement uses TRBV5-1 and TRBJ1-1, with 7 bases that match TRBD1. The CDR3 is made up of 14 amino acids. The germline V gene has CDR1 SGHRS and CDR2 YFSETQ. The V and J ends lost 0 bases and 5 bases, in that order; junction bases with no gene match: 4.

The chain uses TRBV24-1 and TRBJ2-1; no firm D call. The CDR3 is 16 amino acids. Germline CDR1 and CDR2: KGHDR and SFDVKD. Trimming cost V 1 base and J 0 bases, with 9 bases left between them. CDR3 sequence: CATSDFSYGSYNEQFF. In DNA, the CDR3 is TGTGCCACCAGTGATTTCAGCTACGGCTCCTACAATGAGCAGTTCTTC.